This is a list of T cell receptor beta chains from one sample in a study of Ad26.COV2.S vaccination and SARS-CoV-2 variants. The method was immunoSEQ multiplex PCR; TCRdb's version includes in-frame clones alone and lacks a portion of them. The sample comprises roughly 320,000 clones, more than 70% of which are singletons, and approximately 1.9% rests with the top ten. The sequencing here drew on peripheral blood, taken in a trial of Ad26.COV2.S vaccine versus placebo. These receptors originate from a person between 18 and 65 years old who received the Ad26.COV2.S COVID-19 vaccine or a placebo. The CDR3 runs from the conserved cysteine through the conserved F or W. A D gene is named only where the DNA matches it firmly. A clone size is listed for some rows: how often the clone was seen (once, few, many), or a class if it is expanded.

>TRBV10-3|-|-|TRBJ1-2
CAISPGHDYGYTF
TGTGCCATCAGTCCGGGACACGACTATGGCTACACCTTC
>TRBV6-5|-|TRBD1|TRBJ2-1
CASSYSGQDYNEQFF
TGTGCCAGCAGTTACTCGGGACAGGACTACAATGAGCAGTTCTTC
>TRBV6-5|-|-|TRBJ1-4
CASTLRRNEKLFF
TGTGCCAGCACCCTCCGTCGGAATGAAAAACTGTTTTTT
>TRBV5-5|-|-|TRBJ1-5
CASSLGQRYQPQHF
TGTGCCAGCAGCTTGGGACAACGCTATCAGCCCCAGCATTTT
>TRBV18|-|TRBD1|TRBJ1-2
CASSWDRGGYTF
TGTGCCAGCTCCTGGGACAGGGGTGGCTACACCTTC
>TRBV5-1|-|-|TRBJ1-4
CASSLGHGVANEKLFF
TGCGCCAGCAGCTTGGGGCACGGGGTGGCTAATGAAAAACTGTTTTTT
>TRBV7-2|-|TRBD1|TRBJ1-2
CASSLVTRTGGRNGYTF
TGTGCCAGCAGCTTAGTGACTCGGACAGGGGGCAGGAATGGCTACACCTTC
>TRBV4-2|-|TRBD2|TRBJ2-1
CASSQSTSGGLNEQFF
TGTGCCAGCAGCCAGTCGACTAGCGGGGGGCTCAATGAGCAGTTCTTC
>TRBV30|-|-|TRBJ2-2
CAWSSQTRTGELFF
TGTGCCTGGAGTAGTCAGACTAGGACCGGGGAGCTGTTTTTT
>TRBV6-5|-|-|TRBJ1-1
CASRPGVVTEAFF
TGTGCCAGCCGACCAGGGGTCGTCACTGAAGCTTTCTTT
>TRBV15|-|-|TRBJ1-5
CATSRESDPNQPQHF
TGTGCCACCAGCAGAGAGTCTGACCCAAATCAGCCCCAGCATTTT
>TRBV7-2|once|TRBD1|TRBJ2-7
CASSLYSFGTGDPYEQYF
TGTGCCAGCAGCTTATATAGTTTTGGGACAGGGGACCCCTACGAGCAGTACTTC
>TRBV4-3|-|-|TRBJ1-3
CASSQGTSPLSGNTIYF
TGCGCCAGCAGCCAAGGGACCTCACCTCTCTCTGGAAACACCATATATTTT
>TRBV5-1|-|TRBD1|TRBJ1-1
CASSHDAGTGRGNTEAFF
TGCGCCAGCAGCCACGATGCCGGGACAGGGAGGGGGAACACTGAAGCTTTCTTT
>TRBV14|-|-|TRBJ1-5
CASSRNSNQPQHF
TGTGCCAGCAGCCGCAATAGCAATCAGCCCCAGCATTTT
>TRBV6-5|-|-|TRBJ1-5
CASSYAPNQPQHF
TGTGCCAGCAGTTACGCACCCAATCAGCCCCAGCATTTT
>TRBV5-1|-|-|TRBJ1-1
CASSLIQEAEAFF
TGCGCCAGCAGCTTAATACAGGAAGCTGAAGCTTTCTTT
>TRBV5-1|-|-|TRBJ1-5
CASSAGGGNQPQHF
TGCGCCAGCAGCGCGGGGGGGGGCAATCAGCCCCAGCATTTT
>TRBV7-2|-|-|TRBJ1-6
CASSLAGRSVLHF
TGTGCCAGCAGCTTAGCGGGGCGTTCAGTCCTCCACTTT
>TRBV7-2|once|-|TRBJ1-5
CASSPVPGLVQPQHF
TGTGCCAGCAGCCCCGTCCCAGGGTTGGTTCAGCCCCAGCATTTT
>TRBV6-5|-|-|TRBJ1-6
CASSYPPGVTLHF
TGTGCCAGCAGTTACCCGCCCGGGGTCACCCTCCACTTT
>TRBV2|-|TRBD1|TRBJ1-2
CASRRPLGQGKALYGYTF
TGTGCCAGCAGACGCCCCCTCGGACAGGGGAAGGCCCTTTACGGCTACACCTTC
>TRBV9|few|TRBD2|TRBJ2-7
CASSVAASGSYEQYF
TGTGCCAGCAGCGTAGCTGCTAGCGGTTCCTACGAGCAGTACTTC
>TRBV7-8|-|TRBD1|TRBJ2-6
CASSLTQSQGAGANVLTF
TGTGCCAGCAGCTTAACCCAAAGCCAGGGGGCTGGGGCCAACGTCCTGACTTTC
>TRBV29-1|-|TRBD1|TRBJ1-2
CSVSSPDRGLGGYTF
TGCAGCGTCTCCTCCCCTGACAGGGGGCTCGGAGGCTACACCTTC
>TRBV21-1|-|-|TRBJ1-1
CASTHPGTEAFF
TGTGCCAGCACACACCCAGGAACTGAAGCTTTCTTT
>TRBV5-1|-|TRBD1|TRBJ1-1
CASSPWTGNTEAFF
TGCGCCAGCAGCCCGTGGACAGGCAACACTGAAGCTTTCTTT
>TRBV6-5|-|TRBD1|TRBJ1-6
CASTPQGADSPLHF
TGTGCCAGCACCCCCCAGGGGGCCGATTCACCCCTCCACTTT
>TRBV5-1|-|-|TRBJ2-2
CASSLNTGFGELFF
TGCGCCAGCAGCTTGAATACAGGGTTTGGGGAGCTGTTTTTT
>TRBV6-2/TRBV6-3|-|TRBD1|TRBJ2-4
CASSYSGTVNIQYF
TGTGCCAGCAGTTACTCCGGGACAGTAAACATTCAGTACTTC
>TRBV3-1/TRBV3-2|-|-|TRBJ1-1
CASSQEPVNTEAFF
TGTGCCAGCAGCCAAGAGCCAGTGAACACTGAAGCTTTCTTT
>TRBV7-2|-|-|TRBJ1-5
CASSETGNNQPQHF
TGTGCCAGCAGCGAGACGGGAAACAATCAGCCCCAGCATTTT
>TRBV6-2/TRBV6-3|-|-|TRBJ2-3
CASSTQGTVGFTDTQYF
TGTGCCAGCAGTACCCAAGGGACGGTCGGCTTCACAGATACGCAGTATTTT
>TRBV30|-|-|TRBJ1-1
CARYSRENTEAFF
TGTGCCCGTTACTCCAGGGAGAACACTGAAGCTTTCTTT
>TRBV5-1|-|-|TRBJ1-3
CASSLGLASSGNTIYF
TGCGCCAGCAGCTTGGGACTGGCGAGCTCTGGAAACACCATATATTTT
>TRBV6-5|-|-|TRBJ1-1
CASRQVNTEAFF
TGTGCCAGCAGACAAGTGAACACTGAAGCTTTCTTT
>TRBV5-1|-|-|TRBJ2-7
CASSLYRDISYEQYF
TGCGCCAGCAGCTTGTATCGGGACATCTCCTACGAGCAGTACTTC
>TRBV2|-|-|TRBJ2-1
CASSSDYYNEQFF
TGTGCCAGCAGTTCTGACTACTACAATGAGCAGTTCTTC
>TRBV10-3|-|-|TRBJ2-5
CAISEEYGQETQYF
TGTGCCATCAGTGAAGAATACGGACAAGAGACCCAGTACTTC
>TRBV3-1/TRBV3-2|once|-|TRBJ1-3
CASSRGTTGNTIYF
TGTGCCAGCAGCCGGGGGACAACTGGAAACACCATATATTTT
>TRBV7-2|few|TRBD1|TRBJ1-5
CASSLGPGRGGNQPQHF
TGTGCCAGCAGCTTAGGGCCGGGCAGGGGGGGCAATCAGCCCCAGCATTTT
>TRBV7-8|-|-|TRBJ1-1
CASSLAGAEAFF
TGTGCCAGCAGCTTAGCAGGGGCTGAAGCTTTCTTT
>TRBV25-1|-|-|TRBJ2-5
CASSETTVGVETQYF
TGTGCCAGCAGTGAAACGACGGTGGGGGTGGAGACCCAGTACTTC
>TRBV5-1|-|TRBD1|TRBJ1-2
CASSTGTGGPHFYGYTF
TGCGCCAGCAGCACCGGGACAGGGGGTCCTCACTTCTATGGCTACACCTTC
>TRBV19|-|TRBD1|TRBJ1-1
CASSNLRDSFLNTEAFF
TGTGCCAGTAGTAACCTCCGGGACAGCTTCTTGAACACTGAAGCTTTCTTT
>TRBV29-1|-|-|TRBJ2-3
CSVGTDTQYF
TGCAGCGTTGGGACAGATACGCAGTATTTT
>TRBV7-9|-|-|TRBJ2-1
CASSRQSTGFKGINEQFF
TGTGCCAGCAGCCGACAAAGTACGGGGTTTAAAGGTATCAATGAGCAGTTCTTC
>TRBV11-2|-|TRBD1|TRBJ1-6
CASSLGPGGSPLHF
TGTGCCAGCAGCTTAGGTCCAGGGGGTTCACCCCTCCACTTT
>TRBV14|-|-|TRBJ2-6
CASNDRGVSGANVLTF
TGTGCCAGCAACGACAGAGGGGTCTCTGGGGCCAACGTCCTGACTTTC
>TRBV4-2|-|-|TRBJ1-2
CASSQDAGDGYTF
TGTGCCAGCAGCCAAGATGCAGGGGATGGCTACACCTTC
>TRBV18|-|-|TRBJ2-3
CASSPPWGKGTDTQYF
TGTGCCAGCTCACCACCGTGGGGAAAGGGTACAGATACGCAGTATTTT
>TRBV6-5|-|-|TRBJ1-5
CASTWGGTTDQPQHF
TGTGCCAGCACCTGGGGAGGGACAACAGATCAGCCCCAGCATTTT
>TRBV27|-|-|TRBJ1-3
CASSLSMTGNTIYF
TGTGCCAGCAGTTTGAGTATGACTGGAAACACCATATATTTT
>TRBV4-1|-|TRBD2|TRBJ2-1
CASSQKLAGAYNEQFF
TGCGCCAGCAGCCAAAAACTAGCGGGGGCCTACAATGAGCAGTTCTTC
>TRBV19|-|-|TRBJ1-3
CAAKSGEGFGGNTIYF
TGTGCCGCTAAATCCGGTGAGGGATTTGGAGGAAACACCATATATTTT
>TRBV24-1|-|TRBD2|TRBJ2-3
CATSGTTSGGANTQYF
TGTGCCACCAGTGGTACTACTAGCGGGGGGGCAAATACGCAGTATTTT
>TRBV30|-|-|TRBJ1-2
CAFRDTLIGDYGYTF
TGTGCCTTCCGGGACACCCTTATCGGGGACTATGGCTACACCTTC
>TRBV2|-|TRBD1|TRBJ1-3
CASSGDRGRRAGNTIYF
TGTGCCAGCAGTGGGGACAGGGGGCGAAGGGCTGGAAACACCATATATTTT
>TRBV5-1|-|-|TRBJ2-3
CASLGGPNTDTQYF
TGCGCCAGCTTGGGGGGGCCCAACACAGATACGCAGTATTTT
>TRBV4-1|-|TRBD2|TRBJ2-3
CASRETSISGTQYF
TGCGCCAGCAGAGAGACTAGCATTTCGGGTACGCAGTATTTT